The rows below give T cell receptor beta chains drawn from one sample of a study of T cell repertoires in cytomegalovirus infection. TCRdb re-called the reads with MiXCR, one entry per CDR3 protein. This sample yields some 920,000 distinct CDR3 sequences, of which around a third are seen a single time; about 14% belongs to the top ten. These receptors have no known antigen. Sample: cultured CD8+ T cells from PBMCs, taken from culture after CMV antigen stimulation. The receptors shown here come from a human donor in good health (CMV status not recorded). Some clones in this sample may be carry-over from other donors' samples. The CDR3 runs from the conserved cysteine through the conserved F or W. The D gene is left open where the match is weak. Clone size is shown for a subset of rows, as once, few, many or a class of expanded clone.

CDR3aa: CASSDSDEPTWWAQYF
CDR3nt: TGTGCCAGCAGTGACTCGGATGAGCCCACCTGGTGGGCCCAGTACTTC
v_gene: TRBV6-1
j_gene: TRBJ2-5
abundance: few
d_gene: NA

CDR3aa: CASSESEGGKEKLFF
CDR3nt: TGTGCCAGCAGTGAATCGGAGGGAGGTAAAGAAAAACTGTTTTTT
v_gene: TRBV25-1
j_gene: TRBJ1-4
abundance: few
d_gene: NA

CDR3aa: CASSFGSLDYEQYF
CDR3nt: TGTGCCAGCAGCTTTGGGTCACTAGACTACGAGCAGTACTTC
v_gene: TRBV5-4
j_gene: TRBJ2-7
abundance: few
d_gene: NA

CDR3aa: CASSASAGTDTQYF
CDR3nt: TGTGCCAGCAGTGCCTCCGCTGGCACAGATACGCAGTATTTT
v_gene: TRBV27
j_gene: TRBJ2-3
abundance: NA
d_gene: NA

CDR3aa: CASSSRDQNEQFF
CDR3nt: TGTGCCAGCAGCTCCCGGGACCAAAATGAGCAGTTCTTC
v_gene: TRBV7-6
j_gene: TRBJ2-1
abundance: many
d_gene: NA

CDR3aa: CASSYPEARPGELFF
CDR3nt: TGTGCCAGCAGTTATCCCGAGGCGAGGCCCGGGGAGCTGTTTTTT
v_gene: TRBV6-2/TRBV6-3
j_gene: TRBJ2-2
abundance: NA
d_gene: NA

CDR3aa: CASGSGTGGLSGNTIYF
CDR3nt: TGTGCCAGCGGCTCCGGGACAGGGGGCCTCTCTGGAAACACCATATATTTT
v_gene: TRBV7-9
j_gene: TRBJ1-3
abundance: NA
d_gene: TRBD1

CDR3aa: CASSLDRGTLSGANVLTF
CDR3nt: TGTGCCAGCAGCTTGGACAGGGGGACCCTCTCTGGGGCCAACGTCCTGACTTTC
v_gene: TRBV7-6
j_gene: TRBJ2-6
abundance: few
d_gene: TRBD1

CDR3aa: CASSYRGGGAFF
CDR3nt: TGTGCCAGCAGTTATCGGGGTGGAGGAGCTTTCTTT
v_gene: TRBV6-2/TRBV6-3
j_gene: TRBJ1-1
abundance: NA
d_gene: NA

CDR3aa: CASSSLAGSSYEQYF
CDR3nt: TGTGCCAGCAGCTCTTTAGCGGGAAGCTCCTACGAGCAGTACTTC
v_gene: TRBV7-6
j_gene: TRBJ2-7
abundance: NA
d_gene: TRBD2